This TCR beta chain was identified in a study of T cells in Graves' hyperthyroidism and ophthalmopathy. Study background: Pretreatment peripheral blood was obtained at initial diagnosis.

This clonotype was recorded a few times. The CDR3 spans 15 residues. The germline V gene has CDR1 MNHNS and CDR2 SASEGT. V lost 6 bases to trimming and J lost 1 base, with 15 bases between them. Researchers took RNA transcripts and amplified the TCR beta CDR3 regions from them. TCR CDR3 underwent first-round RT-PCR with the HTBI primer set. TCRdb reanalysed the multiplex PCR reads using MiXCR and keeps one entry per CDR3 protein. The sample holds roughly 300,000 distinct CDR3 sequences; over 15% are singletons and the top ten take approximately 49%. Lactation, pregnancy, other autoimmune disease or uncontrolled infection led to exclusion of patients.

The source material was blood. This chain uses TRBV6-1 with TRBJ2-5; unclear D gene. The source is a woman between 45 and 60 years old with Graves' hyperthyroidism. CDR3 DNA sequence: TGTGCCAGCAGGTACACGGCAGGAGTCCAAGAGACCCAGTACTTC. Protein product: CASRYTAGVQETQYF.